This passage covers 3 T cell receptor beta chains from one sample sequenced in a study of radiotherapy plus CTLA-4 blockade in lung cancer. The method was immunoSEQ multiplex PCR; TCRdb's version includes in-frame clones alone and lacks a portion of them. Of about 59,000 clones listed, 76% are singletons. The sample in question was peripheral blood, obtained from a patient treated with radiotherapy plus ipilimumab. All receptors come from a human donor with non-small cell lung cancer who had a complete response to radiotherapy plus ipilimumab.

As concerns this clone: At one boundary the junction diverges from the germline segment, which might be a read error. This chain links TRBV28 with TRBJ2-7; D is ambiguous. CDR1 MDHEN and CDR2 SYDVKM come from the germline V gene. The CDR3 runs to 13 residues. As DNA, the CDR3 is TGTGCCAGCAGTTTGCGCTCCTCCCACGAGCAGTACTTC. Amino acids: CASSLRSSHEQYF.

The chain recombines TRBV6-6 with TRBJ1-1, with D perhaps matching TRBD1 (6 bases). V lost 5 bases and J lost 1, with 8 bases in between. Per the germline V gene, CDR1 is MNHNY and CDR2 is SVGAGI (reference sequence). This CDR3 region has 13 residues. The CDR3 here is CASSQDRNTEAFF. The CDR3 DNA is TGTGCCAGCAGTCAGGACAGGAACACTGAAGCTTTCTTT.

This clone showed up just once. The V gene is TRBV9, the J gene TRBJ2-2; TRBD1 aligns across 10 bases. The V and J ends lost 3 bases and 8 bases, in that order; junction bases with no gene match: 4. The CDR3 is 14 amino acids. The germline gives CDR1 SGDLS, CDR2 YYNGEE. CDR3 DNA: TGTGCCAGCAGCGCACAGGACAGGGGGGGGGAGCTGTTTTTT. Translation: CASSAQDRGGELFF. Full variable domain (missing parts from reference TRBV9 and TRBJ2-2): DSGVTQTPKHLITATGQRVTLRCSPRSGDLSVYWYQQSLDQGLQFLIQYYNGEERAKGNILERFSAQQFPDLHSELNLSSLELGDSALYFCASSAQDRGGELFFGEGSRLTVL.